The present T cell receptor (beta chain) was sequenced within a study of blood T cell repertoires in COVID-19. About the research overall: The samples span acute and convalescent COVID-19 from the United States, Italy and Spain. In each case, the material was cDNA or gDNA derived from T cells, B-cell-depleted T cells, or PBMCs.

There are 15 residues in the CDR3. The V end was cut by 2 bases, the J end by 1 base, with 10 bases between. The germline CDR1 and CDR2 sequences are MNHEY and SMNVEV (reference sequence). How the authors handled the data: Cell counts per sample came from amplifying reference gene primers. This table comes from immunoSEQ multiplex PCR, and its TCRdb copy is limited to in-frame clones, with some not included. The V and J calls and clone size were taken over from that table, and D and trimming were inferred from the DNA. The profile shows about 410,000 clones, 86% of them singletons. The sample was peripheral blood. The chain has TRBV27 and TRBJ2-3; D may be TRBD1 (5 bases). The sequence was obtained from a woman in her twenties or thirties with active or convalescent COVID-19. The CDR3 reads CASSLQGRGTDTQYF. DNA of the CDR3: TGTGCCAGCAGTTTACAGGGCAGGGGCACAGATACGCAGTATTTT.